The 16 T cell receptor beta chains reported below all come from one sample, sequenced in a study of blood T cells in healthy people across ages. The authors ran a second PCR of about 6 to 11 cycles using a sample-barcoded 5' primer and a J-beta primer mix. TCRdb ran MiXCR on the 5' RACE reads and lists one entry per CDR3 protein. Of roughly 680,000 distinct CDR3 sequences listed, about 50% are singletons. Sequenced: blood. The receptors here all came from a woman aged 80 or over in good health.

Many counts were recorded for this clonotype. The chain recombines TRBV12-3 or TRBV12-4 with TRBJ2-1, with D hard to call. V lost 6 bases and J lost 12, with 15 bases in between. The length of the CDR3 is 12 residues. As DNA, the CDR3 is TGTGCCAGCAGCCCCGTCCGCTTTGGGCAGTTCTTC. It yields the protein CASSPVRFGQFF.

As regards this clonotype: Because it lacks the conserved phenylalanine or tryptophan at the end, this CDR3 is likely a read error. The CDR3 coding sequence is TGTGCCAGCTTCCGGGACGGGAATCCCGGGCAGGGCAATGAGCAGTTCGTC. This encodes CASFRDGNPGQGNEQFV. V usage is TRBV5-5 and J usage is TRBJ2-1, with D perhaps assigned TRBD1 or TRBD2 (5 bases each). Germline V gene lookup returns CDR1 SGHKS and CDR2 YYEKEE (reference sequence). The CDR3 spans 17 residues. V was cut by 7 bases and J by 6 bases, with 26 bases left in between.

The V gene is TRBV20-1, the J gene TRBJ1-2; the D is unclear. V was cut by 5 bases and J by 8 bases, with 15 bases left in between. CDR3 size: 12 residues. Germline loops: CDR1 DFQATT, CDR2 SNEGSKA (reference sequence). The CDR3 sequence: CSASLSRTGYTF. The CDR3 DNA follows: TGCAGTGCTTCTCTCTCCCGGACGGGCTACACCTTC.

To note about this clonotype: This could be a read error, since a much larger clone is one nucleotide away. The chain employs TRBV27 and TRBJ2-3; D is uncertain. V lost 5 bases and J 3 bases, leaving 12 bases between the germline ends. This CDR3 spans 14 amino acids. CDR1 and CDR2 (germline): MNHEY, SMNVEV (reference sequence). CDR3 in amino acids: CASSVKAATDTQYF. The CDR3 DNA sequence: TGTGCCAGCAGTGTGAAGGCAGCGACAGATACGCAGTATTTT.

This chain joins TRBV20-1 and TRBJ2-5; D might be TRBD1 (7 bases). Trimming stripped 1 base from V and 1 base from J, with 16 bases between. CDR1 is DFQATT and CDR2 is SNEGSKA in the germline V gene (reference sequence). The CDR3 length is 16 residues. CDR3 region: CSARGSGGTAQETQYF. In DNA, the CDR3 is TGCAGTGCTAGAGGTTCTGGGGGGACAGCCCAAGAGACCCAGTACTTC.

The chain combines TRBV20-1 with TRBJ2-7; tentatively, D is TRBD1 (6 bases). CDR1 is DFQATT, CDR2 SNEGSKA, per germline (reference sequence). This CDR3 comprises 16 residues. V shed 0 bases and J shed 3 bases, with 18 bases lying between them. The CDR3 DNA sequence: TGCAGTGCTAGAGATGTCTCCGGAGCAGGGGTCTACGAGCAGTACTTC. Translating it yields CSARDVSGAGVYEQYF.

This clonotype was seen more than once but under ten times. The chain is built from TRBV10-2 and TRBJ2-1; TRBD1 or TRBD2 may be the D gene (5 bases each). Germline V gene sequence: CDR1 WSHSY, CDR2 SAAADI. The V end was cut by 3 bases, the J end by 6 bases, with 9 bases between. The CDR3 contains 13 residues. CDR3 in amino acids: CASSDTRGNEQFF. CDR3 nucleotides: TGCGCCAGCAGTGATACTAGGGGCAATGAGCAGTTCTTC.

For this clonotype: This may arise from a read error, as a much more abundant clone is one base away. V gene TRBV12-3 or TRBV12-4 combines with J gene TRBJ1-5; 8 bases are a match to TRBD1. With V trimmed by 5 bases and J by 10 bases, 10 bases remained unmatched. The CDR3 loop spans 14 amino acids. The CDR3 nucleotides read TGTGCCAGCAGTGTCCAGGGGGCAATCGTCCCCCAGCATTTT. This gives the protein CASSVQGAIVPQHF.

This sequence joins TRBV12-3 or TRBV12-4 and TRBJ1-5, with 7 bases matching TRBD1. Trimming cost V 3 bases and J 6 bases; bases outside gene matches: 2. This CDR3 has 13 amino acids. This CDR3 reads CASSFGQAQPQHF. DNA for the CDR3: TGTGCCAGCAGTTTCGGACAGGCTCAGCCCCAGCATTTT.

This clonotype was detected ten times or more. The CDR3 loop reads CASSLIWEPSGSDTQYF. In DNA, the CDR3 is TGTGCCAGCAGTTTAATCTGGGAGCCTAGCGGTTCAGATACGCAGTATTTT. The chain is built from TRBV12-3 or TRBV12-4 and TRBJ2-3, with TRBD2 matching 7 bases. The V segment lost 2 bases and the J segment 4 bases; nucleotides outside the gene matches: 12. The CDR3 spans 17 residues.

Comment on this clonotype: A junction end diverges from the germline sequence, so it may reflect a read error. The V gene is TRBV12-3 or TRBV12-4, the J gene TRBJ2-3; no clear D. The CDR3 runs 13 residues. CDR3 nucleotide sequence: TGTGCCAGCAGTTTCGCCCGCGCAGATATGCAGTATTTT. Its protein product is CASSFARADMQYF.

This clonotype has just a few counts. This chain connects TRBV27 to TRBJ1-2; the D gene is possibly TRBD1 (6 bases). The CDR3 contains 15 residues. The V end was cut by 8 bases, the J end by 2 bases, with 18 bases between. CDR1 and CDR2 (germline): MNHEY, SMNVEV (reference sequence). CDR3 in amino acids: CASAGAGAVNYGYTF. The CDR3 DNA sequence: TGTGCCAGCGCCGGGGCGGGGGCAGTAAACTATGGCTACACCTTC.

V and J are TRBV20-1 and TRBJ1-1; 9 bases are a match to TRBD1. This CDR3 contains 15 residues. J gave up 0 bases and V 5 bases, and 7 bases lay outside the gene matches. Germline CDR1 and CDR2: DFQATT and SNEGSKA (reference sequence). The CDR3: CSAGGTGTLNTEAFF. The CDR3 nucleotides read TGCAGTGCTGGAGGGACAGGGACCCTGAACACTGAAGCTTTCTTT.

This clonotype was counted ten times or more. The rearrangement uses TRBV3-1 and TRBJ2-7, with TRBD2 matching over 8 bases. Trimming at V came to 3 bases and at J to 6 bases, leaving 1 base not matched to a gene. Germline CDR1 LGHDT, CDR2 YNNKEL (reference sequence). The CDR3 is 12 amino acids. CDR3 sequence reads: CASSHLAGEQYF. The CDR3, as DNA: TGTGCCAGCAGCCACCTAGCGGGCGAGCAGTACTTC.

The sample holds many counts of this clonotype. CDR3: CASSYSSGRSYEQYF. CDR3 coding DNA: TGCGCCAGCAGCTACTCTAGCGGGAGGTCCTACGAGCAGTACTTC. This chain connects TRBV5-1 to TRBJ2-7, with 11 bases identical to TRBD2. CDR3 length: 15 amino acids. The trim removed 3 bases at V and 1 base at J, leaving 3 bases unmatched. Germline V gene data show CDR1 as SGHRS and CDR2 as YFSETQ.

V usage is TRBV7-2 and J usage is TRBJ2-2, with D perhaps matching TRBD2 (6 bases). Germline V CDR1 and CDR2: SGHTA, FQGNSA. This CDR3 region has 13 residues. The V end was cut by 11 bases, the J end by 4 bases, with 14 bases between. The CDR3 DNA follows: TGTGCCTCACGCGGGGTGATCACCGGGGAGCTGTTTTTT. Translated, it gives CASRGVITGELFF.